This record concerns one T cell receptor (beta chain) sequence. Its target antigen remains unknown. No per-base quality is available; no much larger clone lies one base away. This sample was sequenced with an Illumina HiSeq 2500. TCR beta libraries were prepared by quantitative 5'-RACE with molecular barcodes. Under the source paper's analysis protocol: Disease-linked TCR variants were identified with a new computational method built on a probabilistic model of VDJ rearrangement. The public reads were run again by TCRdb, first through fastp at Q25 and then through MiXCR, and only productive beta chains were kept. Each entry is one CDR3 protein sequence, shown with its most common DNA and genes. TCRdb, rather than the study authors, made the V and J calls. The sample includes 700,000 to 1,000,000 distinct CDR3 sequences, with around 11% observed a single time. The ten largest make up about 0.5% of the sample.

The sample comes from a study of CD8 T cells in ankylosing spondylitis (dated by TCRdb to the late 2010s). Notes on the research overall: The study profiled T cell receptor beta repertoires in healthy donors and ankylosing spondylitis patients to find disease-linked TCR variants. In total, the full study cohort was made up of about 110 healthy donors and 25 or so ankylosing spondylitis patients. Peripheral blood was sampled, and synovial fluid was additionally collected from ankylosing spondylitis patients.

Study-wide conclusions, independent of this receptor: The disease-linked clones showed a CD8+ phenotype and occurred at relatively low frequencies in peripheral blood. A TCR beta motif of eight highly homologous amino acid variants appeared characteristic of blood from ankylosing spondylitis patients. The disease-linked clones were reported to be significantly enriched in matched synovial fluid samples from ankylosing spondylitis patients. Some of the motif variants had been reported before in the synovial fluid and blood of reactive arthritis patients, a finding that suggests common disease-initiation mechanisms.

Sequencing used blood, either unsorted or a sorted T cell fraction (not recorded which). This sequence was found in a male donor with ankylosing spondylitis.

The CDR3 reads as follows: CASSLSNYPENTGELFF. The DNA reads as follows: TGTGCCAGCAGTTTATCTAACTACCCCGAGAACACCGGGGAGCTGTTTTTT. The rearrangement joined TRBV27 to TRBJ2-2, with no D gene named confidently. The V and J ends are trimmed by 0 bases and 1 base, leaving 12 bases between them. From a lookup of the germline V gene (reference sequence), CDR1 and CDR2 are MNHEY and SMNVEV. The CDR3 goes from the cysteine to the phenylalanine over 17 residues. CDR3 DNA only is kept here, 51 bases in frame from base 1.